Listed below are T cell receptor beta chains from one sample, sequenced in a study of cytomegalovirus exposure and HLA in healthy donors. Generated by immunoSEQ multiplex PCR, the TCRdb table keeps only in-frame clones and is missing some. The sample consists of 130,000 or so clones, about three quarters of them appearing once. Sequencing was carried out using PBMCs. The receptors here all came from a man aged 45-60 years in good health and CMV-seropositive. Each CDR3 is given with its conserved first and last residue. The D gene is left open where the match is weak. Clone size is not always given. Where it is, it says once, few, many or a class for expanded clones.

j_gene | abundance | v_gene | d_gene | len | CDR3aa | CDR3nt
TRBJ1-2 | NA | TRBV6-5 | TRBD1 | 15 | CASSYSTGGIDGCTF | TGTGCCAGCAGTTACTCGACAGGGGGCATCGACGGCTGCACCTTC
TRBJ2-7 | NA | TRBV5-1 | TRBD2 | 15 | CASTPLAGGTYEQYF | TGCGCCAGTACCCCTTTGGCGGGGGGAACCTACGAGCAGTACTTC
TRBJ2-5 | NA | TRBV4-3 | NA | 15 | CASSQDAQGQETQYF | TGCGCCAGCAGCCAAGATGCGCAGGGCCAAGAGACCCAGTACTTC
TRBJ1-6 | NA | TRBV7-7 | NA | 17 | CASSQILGSSYNSPLHF | TGTGCCAGCAGTCAAATCCTCGGGAGCTCCTATAATTCACCCCTCCACTTT
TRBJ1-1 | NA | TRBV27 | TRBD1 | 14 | CATMYRGGYTEAFF | TGTGCCACCATGTACAGGGGCGGATACACTGAAGCTTTCTTT
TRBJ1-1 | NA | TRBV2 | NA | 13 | CASGRGVNTEAFF | TGTGCCAGCGGGCGGGGGGTAAACACTGAAGCTTTCTTT
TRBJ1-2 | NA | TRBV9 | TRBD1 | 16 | CASSPDRGRVSDGYTF | TGTGCCAGCAGCCCGGACAGGGGGCGCGTATCTGATGGCTACACCTTC
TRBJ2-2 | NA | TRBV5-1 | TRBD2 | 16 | CASSFSGGANTGELFF | TGCGCCAGCAGTTTTAGCGGGGGGGCGAACACCGGGGAGCTGTTTTTT
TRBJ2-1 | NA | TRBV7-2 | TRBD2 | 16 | CASSPLGLAGNNEQFF | TGTGCCAGCAGCCCCTTGGGACTAGCGGGAAACAATGAGCAGTTCTTC
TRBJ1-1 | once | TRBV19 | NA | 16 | CASSTRIQPMNTEAFF | TGTGCCAGTAGTACCAGGATCCAACCGATGAACACTGAAGCTTTCTTT
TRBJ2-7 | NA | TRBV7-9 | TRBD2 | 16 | CASSLDPPLAGGEQYF | TGTGCCAGCAGCTTAGATCCCCCACTAGCGGGAGGAGAGCAGTACTTC
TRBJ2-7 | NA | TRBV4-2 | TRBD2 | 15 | CASSHGTSGRGEQYF | TGTGCCAGCAGCCATGGGACTAGCGGGAGAGGCGAGCAGTACTTC
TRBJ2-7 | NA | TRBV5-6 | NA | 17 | CASSYRSTYSYSYEQYF | TGTGCCAGCAGCTACCGGAGCACCTACTCCTACTCCTACGAGCAGTACTTC
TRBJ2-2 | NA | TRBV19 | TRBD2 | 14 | CASSSGTSDGELFF | TGTGCCAGTAGCTCCGGGACTAGCGACGGGGAGCTGTTTTTT
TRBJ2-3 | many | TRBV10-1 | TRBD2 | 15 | CASSEPSGGTDTQYF | TGCGCCAGCAGTGAACCTAGCGGGGGGACAGATACGCAGTATTTT
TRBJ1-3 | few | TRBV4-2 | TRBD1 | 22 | CASSQDRTGLHPGRDSGNTIYF | TGTGCCAGCAGCCAAGATAGGACAGGGCTTCATCCAGGTCGGGACTCTGGAAACACCATATATTTT
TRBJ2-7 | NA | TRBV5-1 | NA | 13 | CASSLDVRLEQYF | TGCGCCAGCAGCTTGGATGTCAGGCTCGAGCAGTACTTC
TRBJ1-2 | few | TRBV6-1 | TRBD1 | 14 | CATNTGTGGYGYTF | TGTGCCACCAATACCGGGACAGGGGGCTATGGCTACACCTTC
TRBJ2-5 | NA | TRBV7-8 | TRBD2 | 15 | CASRRRRGVEETQYF | TGTGCCAGCAGGAGAAGGCGGGGGGTCGAAGAGACCCAGTACTTC
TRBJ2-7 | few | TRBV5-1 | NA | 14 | CASSFLTGQGEQYF | TGCGCCAGCAGCTTCCTAACAGGTCAGGGCGAGCAGTACTTC
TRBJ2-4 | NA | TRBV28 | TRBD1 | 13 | CAIMAGGKNIQYF | TGTGCCATTATGGCAGGGGGAAAAAACATTCAGTACTTC
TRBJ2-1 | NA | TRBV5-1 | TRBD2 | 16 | CASSLGGLAGNNEQFF | TGCGCCAGCAGCTTGGGGGGACTAGCGGGGAACAATGAGCAGTTCTTC
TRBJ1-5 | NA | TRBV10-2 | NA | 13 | CASRVGGNQPQHF | TGCGCCAGCAGGGTCGGAGGCAATCAGCCCCAGCATTTT
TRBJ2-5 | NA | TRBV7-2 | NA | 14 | CASSLGLNQETQYF | TGTGCCAGCAGCTTAGGACTCAACCAAGAGACCCAGTACTTC
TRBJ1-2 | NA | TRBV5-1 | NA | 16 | CASSLAVQGSNYGYTF | TGCGCCAGCAGCTTGGCCGTACAGGGTTCGAACTATGGCTACACCTTC
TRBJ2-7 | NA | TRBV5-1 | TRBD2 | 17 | CASSPGAGTSAPYEQYF | TGCGCCAGCAGCCCCGGAGCCGGGACTAGCGCACCCTACGAGCAGTACTTC
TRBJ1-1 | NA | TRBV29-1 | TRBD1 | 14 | CSVPKGQIDTEAFF | TGCAGCGTACCGAAGGGACAGATCGACACTGAAGCTTTCTTT
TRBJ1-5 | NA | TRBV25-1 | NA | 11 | CASSGGQPQHF | TGTGCCAGCAGTGGAGGGCAGCCCCAGCATTTT
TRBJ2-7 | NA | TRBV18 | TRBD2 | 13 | CASRGTSGYEQYF | TGTGCCAGCCGCGGGACTAGCGGATACGAGCAGTACTTC
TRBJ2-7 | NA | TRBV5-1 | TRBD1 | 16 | CASSSGTATASYEQYF | TGCGCCAGCAGCTCCGGGACAGCAACTGCCTCCTACGAGCAGTACTTC
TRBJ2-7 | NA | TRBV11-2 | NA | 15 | CASSPRRGPTYEQYF | TGTGCCAGCAGCCCCAGGCGTGGTCCGACCTACGAGCAGTACTTC
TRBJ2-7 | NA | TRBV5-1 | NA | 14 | CASSLAVRGTEQYF | TGCGCCAGCAGCTTGGCAGTCAGGGGCACCGAGCAGTACTTC
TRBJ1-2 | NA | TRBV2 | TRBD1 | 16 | CASSESGTGSVYGYTF | TGTGCCAGCAGTGAATCCGGGACAGGGAGTGTTTATGGCTACACCTTC
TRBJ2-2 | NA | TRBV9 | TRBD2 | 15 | CASSSREGSTGELFF | TGTGCCAGCAGCTCCCGGGAGGGATCCACCGGGGAGCTGTTTTTT
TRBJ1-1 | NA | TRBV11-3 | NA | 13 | CASSLGSNTEAFF | TGTGCCAGCAGCTTAGGCAGTAACACTGAAGCTTTCTTT
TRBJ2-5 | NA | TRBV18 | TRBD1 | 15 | CASSPDRDRGETQYF | TGTGCCAGCTCCCCTGACCGGGACAGGGGGGAGACCCAGTACTTC
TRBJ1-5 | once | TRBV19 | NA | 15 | CASRQTGYSNQPQHF | TGTGCCAGTAGGCAAACAGGGTATAGCAATCAGCCCCAGCATTTT
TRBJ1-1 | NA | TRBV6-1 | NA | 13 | CATKERLPTEAFF | TGTGCCACCAAAGAGCGCCTGCCCACTGAAGCTTTCTTT
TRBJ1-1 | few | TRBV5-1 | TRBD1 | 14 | CASSTDRVGTEAFF | TGCGCCAGCAGCACCGACAGGGTGGGGACTGAAGCTTTCTTT
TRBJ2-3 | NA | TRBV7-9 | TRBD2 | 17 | CASSLAGWSGRSDTQYF | TGTGCCAGCAGCTTAGCGGGTTGGAGCGGGAGATCAGATACGCAGTATTTT
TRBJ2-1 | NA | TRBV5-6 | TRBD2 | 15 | CASGFGLAGYNEQFF | TGTGCCAGCGGCTTCGGGCTAGCGGGATACAATGAGCAGTTCTTC
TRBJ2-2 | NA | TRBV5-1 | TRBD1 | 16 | CASSSGTGTNTGELFF | TGCGCCAGCAGCTCGGGGACAGGGACTAACACCGGGGAGCTGTTTTTT
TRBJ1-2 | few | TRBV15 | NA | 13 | CATSRDLINGYTF | TGTGCCACCAGCAGAGATCTAATTAATGGCTACACCTTC
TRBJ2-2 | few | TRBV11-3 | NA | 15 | CASSLVGVTTGELFF | TGTGCCAGCAGCTTAGTAGGGGTGACCACCGGGGAGCTGTTTTTT
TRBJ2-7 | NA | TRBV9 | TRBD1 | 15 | CASSVEQGAVYEQYF | TGTGCCAGCAGCGTAGAACAGGGGGCAGTGTACGAGCAGTACTTC
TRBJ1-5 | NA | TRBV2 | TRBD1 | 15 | CASRARQGENQPQHF | TGTGCCAGCAGGGCCAGACAGGGGGAAAATCAGCCCCAGCATTTT
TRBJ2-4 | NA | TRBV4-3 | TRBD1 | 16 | CASSQERQGVKNIQYF | TGCGCCAGCAGCCAAGAAAGACAGGGGGTTAAAAACATTCAGTACTTC
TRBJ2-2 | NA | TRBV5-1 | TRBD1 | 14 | CASGLGTGTGELFF | TGCGCCAGCGGGCTCGGGACAGGGACCGGGGAGCTGTTTTTT
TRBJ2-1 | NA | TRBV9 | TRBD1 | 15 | CASSVSGQGLHEQFF | TGTGCCAGCAGCGTATCGGGACAGGGGCTCCATGAGCAGTTCTTC
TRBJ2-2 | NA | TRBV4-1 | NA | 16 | CASSQNVGGLVGELFF | TGCGCCAGCAGCCAAAACGTGGGGGGTTTGGTCGGGGAGCTGTTTTTT
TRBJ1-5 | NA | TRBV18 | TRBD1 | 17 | CASSAQPLDRSEQPQHF | TGTGCCAGCTCCGCCCAACCGTTGGACAGGAGTGAACAGCCCCAGCATTTT
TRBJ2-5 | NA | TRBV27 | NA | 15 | CASSLGAGRTETQYF | TGTGCCAGCAGTTTAGGGGCGGGACGGACTGAGACCCAGTACTTC
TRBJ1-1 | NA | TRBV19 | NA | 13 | CASSPEGRTEAFF | TGTGCCAGTAGTCCGGAGGGGCGCACTGAAGCTTTCTTT
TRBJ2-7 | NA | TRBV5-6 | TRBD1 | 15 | CASSLGGTGSYEQYF | TGTGCCAGCAGCTTGGGTGGGACAGGCTCCTACGAGCAGTACTTC
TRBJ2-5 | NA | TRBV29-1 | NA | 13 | CSVEKTLQETQYF | TGCAGCGTTGAGAAGACACTCCAAGAGACCCAGTACTTC
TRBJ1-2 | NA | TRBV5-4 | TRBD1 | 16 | CASSVSAGTGNYGYTF | TGTGCCAGCAGCGTCTCCGCCGGGACAGGGAACTATGGCTACACCTTC
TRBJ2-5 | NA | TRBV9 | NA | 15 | CASSVGSYREETQYF | TGTGCCAGCAGCGTAGGGTCTTACAGGGAAGAGACCCAGTACTTC
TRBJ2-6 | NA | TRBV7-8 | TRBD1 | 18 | CASSSRDRLNSGANVLTF | TGTGCCAGCAGCTCCCGGGACAGGCTCAACTCTGGGGCCAACGTCCTGACTTTC
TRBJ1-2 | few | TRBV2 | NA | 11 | CASGRGSGYTF | TGTGCCAGCGGGAGGGGAAGTGGCTACACCTTC